This entry describes one TCR beta chain. Generated by immunoSEQ multiplex PCR, the TCRdb table keeps only in-frame clones and is missing some. The table records 310,000 or so clones, roughly 86% of them present only once. This sample stems from a study of blood T cell repertoires in COVID-19. This TCR was sampled from a woman in her fifties or sixties with acute or convalescent COVID-19. The sequencing input was peripheral blood.

The CDR3 DNA follows: TGTGCCAGCAGCCAAACGGGGGGAACAGATACGCAGTATTTT. It codes for CASSQTGGTDTQYF. The chain has TRBV7-2 and TRBJ2-3, with TRBD2 identical over 7 bases. Germline CDR1 reads SGHTA; CDR2 reads FQGNSA. V shed 5 bases and J 3 bases; nucleotides not matched to a gene: 5. CDR3 length equals 14 residues.